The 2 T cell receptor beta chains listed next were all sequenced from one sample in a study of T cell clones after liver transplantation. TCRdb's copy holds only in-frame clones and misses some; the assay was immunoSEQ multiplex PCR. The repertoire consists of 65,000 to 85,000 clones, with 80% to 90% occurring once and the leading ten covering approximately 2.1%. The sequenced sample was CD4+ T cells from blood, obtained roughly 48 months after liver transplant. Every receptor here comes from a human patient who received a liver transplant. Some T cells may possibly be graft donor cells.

The CDR3 DNA sequence: TGTGCCAGCAGTGAAGGCAAAAACTATGGCTACACCTTC. Encoded protein: CASSEGKNYGYTF. The chain recombines TRBV2 with TRBJ1-2; D is unresolved. The germline CDR1 and CDR2 sequences are SNHLY and FYNNEI. V was pared by 1 base and J by 2 bases, with 5 bases between. CDR3 length: 13 residues.

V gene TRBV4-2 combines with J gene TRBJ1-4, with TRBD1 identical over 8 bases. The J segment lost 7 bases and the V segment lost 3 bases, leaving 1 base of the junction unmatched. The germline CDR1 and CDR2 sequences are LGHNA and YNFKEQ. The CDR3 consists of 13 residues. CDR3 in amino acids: CASSQTGAEKLFF. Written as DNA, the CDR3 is TGTGCCAGCAGCCAGACAGGGGCTGAAAAACTGTTTTTT.